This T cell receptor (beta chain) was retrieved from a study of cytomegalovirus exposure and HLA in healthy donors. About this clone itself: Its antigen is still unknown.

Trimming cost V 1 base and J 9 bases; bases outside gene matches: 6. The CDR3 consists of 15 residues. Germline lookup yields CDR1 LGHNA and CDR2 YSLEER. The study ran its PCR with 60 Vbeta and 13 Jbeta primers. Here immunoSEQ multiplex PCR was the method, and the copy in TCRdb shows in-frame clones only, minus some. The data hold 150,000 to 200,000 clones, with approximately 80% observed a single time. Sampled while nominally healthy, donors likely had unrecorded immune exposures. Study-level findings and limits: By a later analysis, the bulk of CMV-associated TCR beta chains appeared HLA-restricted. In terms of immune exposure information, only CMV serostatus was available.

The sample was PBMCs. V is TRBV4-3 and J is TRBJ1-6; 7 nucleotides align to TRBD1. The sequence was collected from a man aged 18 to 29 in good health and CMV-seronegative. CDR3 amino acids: CASSQGTPGGSPLHF. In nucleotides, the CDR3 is TGCGCCAGCAGCCAAGGAACGCCAGGGGGTTCACCCCTCCACTTT.